This T cell receptor beta chain was sequenced for a study of blood T cell repertoires in COVID-19. Measured with immunoSEQ multiplex PCR; TCRdb has only the in-frame clones, and not every one. This sample yields approximately 240,000 clones, of which less than 90% are seen a single time; 15% to 20% belongs to the top ten. This receptor was identified in a woman over 75 with active or convalescent COVID-19. The sequenced sample consisted of peripheral blood.

The CDR3 DNA follows: TGCGCCAGCAGCCAAGAGGGACAGGGGATAACTGAAGCTTTCTTT. It specifies CASSQEGQGITEAFF. This rearrangement joins TRBV4-1 to TRBJ1-1, with 10 positions matching TRBD1. CDR1 MGHRA and CDR2 YSYEKL come from the germline V gene. V shed 0 bases and J 5 bases; nucleotides not matched to a gene: 3. The CDR3 runs 15 residues.